A selection of T cell receptor beta chains follows, all from one sample in a study of cytomegalovirus exposure and HLA in healthy donors. Sequencing used immunoSEQ multiplex PCR; TCRdb keeps in-frame clones, though not all of them. Of about 110,000 clones in the sample, 73% were seen once. Sequencing was carried out using PBMCs. These receptors all stem from a man aged 25 to 40 in good health and CMV-seronegative. The CDR3 runs from the conserved cysteine through the conserved F or W. D genes are given only for firm matches. Size values are once, few and many counts, or a class for expanded clones, and some rows have none.

>NA|NA|TRBV27|TRBJ2-7
CASSPKSVQSYEQYF
TGTGCCAGCAGTCCCAAGTCGGTCCAATCCTACGAGCAGTACTTC
>NA|NA|TRBV15|TRBJ1-2
CATSRGPDIQGEGGYTF
TGTGCCACCAGCAGGGGACCCGACATACAGGGCGAGGGAGGCTACACCTTC
>TRBD2|NA|TRBV5-1|TRBJ2-3
CASSLEASGGDTQYF
TGCGCCAGCAGCTTGGAGGCTAGCGGGGGTGATACGCAGTATTTT
>TRBD2|NA|TRBV7-8|TRBJ2-1
CATAGGSNEQFF
TGTGCCACAGCGGGGGGGAGCAATGAGCAGTTCTTC
>NA|NA|TRBV30|TRBJ2-1
CAWSVASKYEQFF
TGTGCCTGGAGTGTTGCTAGCAAGTATGAGCAGTTCTTC
>TRBD2|few|TRBV5-3|TRBJ2-5
CASSPGLAQETQYF
TGTGCCAGCAGCCCGGGACTAGCGCAAGAGACCCAGTACTTC
>TRBD2|NA|TRBV2|TRBJ2-5
CASSVWASGGAPQETQYF
TGTGCCAGCAGTGTCTGGGCTAGCGGGGGGGCGCCCCAAGAGACCCAGTACTTC
>NA|NA|TRBV7-9|TRBJ1-1
CASSSGVTSTEAFF
TGTGCCAGCAGCTCAGGGGTAACGAGCACTGAAGCTTTCTTT
>NA|NA|TRBV21-1|TRBJ1-2
CASSNGGASRGLYGYTF
TGTGCCAGCAGCAACGGGGGAGCCTCAAGGGGGCTCTATGGCTACACCTTC
>TRBD1|NA|TRBV4-2|TRBJ2-2
CASSRGQENTGELFF
TGTGCCAGCAGCCGGGGACAGGAAAACACCGGGGAGCTGTTTTTT
>NA|NA|TRBV23-1|TRBJ1-4
CASRLNPTPQGPLHNEKLFF
TGCGCCAGCAGACTAAACCCTACCCCCCAGGGCCCTCTTCATAATGAAAAACTGTTTTTT
>TRBD1|NA|TRBV2|TRBJ1-2
CASTLTGGWGYTF
TGTGCCAGCACCCTGACAGGGGGATGGGGCTACACCTTC
>NA|NA|TRBV6-1|TRBJ2-4
CASSQLAKNIQYF
TGTGCCAGCAGTCAATTAGCCAAAAACATTCAGTACTTC
>NA|NA|TRBV7-2|TRBJ2-2
CASSLGTAWVGELFF
TGTGCCAGCAGCTTAGGGACAGCATGGGTCGGGGAGCTGTTTTTT
>TRBD2|NA|TRBV2|TRBJ2-1
CASSRLAGEDEQFF
TGTGCCAGCAGCCGACTAGCGGGAGAGGATGAGCAGTTCTTC
>TRBD1|NA|TRBV19|TRBJ1-6
CASSEPLRQGGNSPLHF
TGTGCCAGTAGTGAGCCCCTCCGACAGGGCGGAAATTCACCCCTCCACTTT
>NA|few|TRBV11-2|TRBJ1-1
CASSFSQGNTEAFF
TGTGCCAGCAGCTTCTCACAGGGAAACACTGAAGCTTTCTTT
>TRBD1|NA|TRBV4-1|TRBJ1-1
CASSPLTGGNTEAFF
TGCGCCAGCAGCCCGCTGACAGGGGGGAACACTGAAGCTTTCTTT
>TRBD2|once|TRBV5-5|TRBJ2-7
CASSPMASGSDEQYF
TGTGCCAGCAGCCCTATGGCTAGCGGTTCGGACGAGCAGTACTTC
>TRBD2|NA|TRBV28|TRBJ2-7
CASSLLREGREQYF
TGTGCCAGCAGTTTATTGCGGGAGGGCCGGGAGCAGTACTTC